Listed below are T cell receptor beta chains from one sample, sequenced in a study of Siglec-9 on CD8 T cells in melanoma. Libraries were prepared by immunoSEQ multiplex PCR; TCRdb keeps only in-frame clonotypes and omits some of them. The data contain 36,000 or so clones, 84% of them seen just once; the ten biggest clones take up roughly 1.8%. The sequencing input was Siglec-9- CD8+ T cells sorted from blood. The origin of the receptors is a human donor in good health. The CDR3 runs from the conserved cysteine through the conserved F or W. The order of the fields is V gene, clone size, D gene, J gene, CDR3 DNA, CDR3 protein. A D gene is named only where the DNA matches it firmly. Not every row has a clone size; where given, it reads once, few, many or a size class.

TRBV29-1	once	NA	TRBJ2-1	TGCAGCGTTGAACTTCCGAGCAAGAATGAGCAGTTCTTC	CSVELPSKNEQFF
TRBV6-1	NA	NA	TRBJ2-2	TGTGCCAGCAGTGAAGCGCCCGGAAACACCGGGGAGCTGTTTTTT	CASSEAPGNTGELFF
TRBV11-3	NA	TRBD1	TRBJ2-1	TGTGCCAGCAGCCCAAGACAGGGACGGGCTTACAATGAGCAGTTCTTC	CASSPRQGRAYNEQFF
TRBV7-6	NA	TRBD2	TRBJ2-7	TGTGCCAGCAGCTTAGGAGTAGCGGGGGCCTACGAGCAGTACTTC	CASSLGVAGAYEQYF
TRBV27	NA	NA	TRBJ2-4	TGTGCCAGCAGTTCCACAACCTGGGGGGAGCCCAAAAACATTCAGTACTTC	CASSSTTWGEPKNIQYF
TRBV2	NA	TRBD2	TRBJ2-3	TGTGCCAGCAGTGTGGGACTAGCGGAAAGCACAGATACGCAGTATTTT	CASSVGLAESTDTQYF
TRBV2	NA	NA	TRBJ2-3	TGTGCCAGCAGGGGTGGGGTGGATACGCAGTATTTT	CASRGGVDTQYF
TRBV6-5	NA	NA	TRBJ2-7	TGTGCCAGCAGTTATGAGGGGGGCTCCTACGAGCAGTACTTC	CASSYEGGSYEQYF
TRBV5-4	NA	NA	TRBJ2-4	TGTGCCAGCAGCACCCCCCACCAGGGGAAAAACATTCAGTACTTC	CASSTPHQGKNIQYF
TRBV6-4	NA	TRBD2	TRBJ2-1	TGTGCCAGCAGTGACCGGGGCGGGAGAGCCTACAATGAGCAGTTCTTC	CASSDRGGRAYNEQFF
TRBV11-3	once	TRBD2	TRBJ2-1	TGTGCCAGCAGCTTCGGACGAGCGGGGGGAGGGAATGAGCAGTTCTTC	CASSFGRAGGGNEQFF
TRBV27	few	NA	TRBJ1-5	TGTGCCAGCAGTTCGGGACTTCATTACCAGCCCCAGCATTTT	CASSSGLHYQPQHF
TRBV6-6	NA	NA	TRBJ1-1	TGTGCCAGCAGCCCCCCAGCTTTCTTT	CASSPPAFF
TRBV6-5	NA	TRBD1	TRBJ1-2	TGTGCCAGTAAACAGGGGACACTCCATGGCTACACCTTC	CASKQGTLHGYTF
TRBV11-2	NA	NA	TRBJ2-5	TGTGCCAGCAGCGCCCGGAAGGGCAGAAATCAAGAGACCCAGTACTTC	CASSARKGRNQETQYF
TRBV4-2	NA	TRBD2	TRBJ2-7	TGTGCCAGCAGCCAAGTTTCTCCTAGCGGGAGCAACGAGCAGTACTTC	CASSQVSPSGSNEQYF
TRBV30	NA	NA	TRBJ1-1	TGTGCCTGGAGTCAAGGGGGAGCGTGGGAGTTCGCTTTCTTT	CAWSQGGAWEFAFF
TRBV6-4	NA	NA	TRBJ1-5	TGTGCCAGCAGCGCGAAGACCGAGGGGCCCCAGCATTTT	CASSAKTEGPQHF
TRBV27	NA	NA	TRBJ2-2	TGTGCCAGCAGAAGAAACAGGGTCTCGAACACCGGGGAGCTGTTTTTT	CASRRNRVSNTGELFF
TRBV13	NA	TRBD2	TRBJ2-3	TGTGCCAGCAGCCCGAGGACTAGCGGAAGCACAGATACGCAGTATTTT	CASSPRTSGSTDTQYF
TRBV29-1	few	NA	TRBJ1-1	TGCAGCGAGGTGACAGTATTAGGCACTGAAGCTTTCTTT	CSEVTVLGTEAFF
TRBV9	NA	TRBD2	TRBJ2-7	TGTGCCAGCAGCGTAGGCGGACTAGAAGCTAGCGAGCAGTACTTC	CASSVGGLEASEQYF
TRBV27	NA	TRBD1	TRBJ2-1	TGTGCCAGCAGTTTATCTCCCGGGACAGGGGACTTTGATGAGCAGTTCTTC	CASSLSPGTGDFDEQFF
TRBV6-1	NA	NA	TRBJ2-1	TGTGCCAGCAGTTTGGTAGCGGAGGGTTACAATGAGCAGTTCTTC	CASSLVAEGYNEQFF
TRBV19	few	NA	TRBJ1-1	TGTGCCAGTGAACAGGGAGGTCTTAACACTGAAGCTTTCTTT	CASEQGGLNTEAFF
TRBV19	NA	TRBD1	TRBJ2-5	TGTGCCAGTAGTGCGGACAGGGGAGAGACCCAGTACTTC	CASSADRGETQYF
TRBV27	NA	NA	TRBJ2-7	TGTGCCAGCAGTTTGGCCGGGACGCATTTCTCCTACGAGCAGTACTTC	CASSLAGTHFSYEQYF
TRBV6-1	NA	NA	TRBJ1-4	TGTGCCAGCAGTGACAGCTTGGGTGGGAATGAAAAACTGTTTTTT	CASSDSLGGNEKLFF
TRBV27	NA	NA	TRBJ1-1	TGTGCCAGCAGTTTATCGGCAGGAGTGAACACTGAAGCTTTCTTT	CASSLSAGVNTEAFF
TRBV19	NA	NA	TRBJ2-2	TGTGCCAGTAGTATATTATTTCGCACCGGGGAGCTGTTTTTT	CASSILFRTGELFF
TRBV7-9	NA	NA	TRBJ1-4	TGTGCCAGCAGCTCCCTCAGGGCCAAAAAACTGTTTTTT	CASSSLRAKKLFF
TRBV11-1	NA	TRBD1	TRBJ1-1	TGTGCCAGCAGTCGTTGGACAGGGGACACTGAAGCTTTCTTT	CASSRWTGDTEAFF
TRBV5-1	NA	NA	TRBJ2-5	TGCGCCAGCAGCGCCCCGACCCGGCAAGAGACCCAGTACTTC	CASSAPTRQETQYF
TRBV2	NA	NA	TRBJ2-7	TGTGCCAGCAGTGAAATTCTGGGGGCGGGCTACGAGCAGTACTTC	CASSEILGAGYEQYF
TRBV29-1	NA	NA	TRBJ2-1	TGCAGCGTCACGGTGGAGGGGACTGAGCAGTTCTTC	CSVTVEGTEQFF
TRBV27	once	NA	TRBJ2-7	TGTGCCAGCAGGGAGTTCGGGGGACTTGAACCGGGCGCGGACGAGCAGTACTTC	CASREFGGLEPGADEQYF
TRBV19	NA	NA	TRBJ1-4	TGTGCCAGTAGTTTAACCCCAAGTAATGCTGAAAAACTGTTTTTT	CASSLTPSNAEKLFF
TRBV27	NA	NA	TRBJ2-7	TGTGCCAGCAGTTTGGCTCCAGACGAGCAGTACTTC	CASSLAPDEQYF
TRBV7-6	NA	NA	TRBJ2-4	TGTGCCAGCAGCTTAAGACAGCCCCATACCCAGGCCAAAAACATTCAGTACTTC	CASSLRQPHTQAKNIQYF
TRBV19	few	NA	TRBJ1-5	TGTGCCAGTAGTATCCCCGTATCGAATCAGCCCCAGCATTTT	CASSIPVSNQPQHF
TRBV7-8	NA	NA	TRBJ2-3	TGTGCCAGCAGCTCCGTCGTCCCGGACTTGGGAGATACGCAGTATTTT	CASSSVVPDLGDTQYF
TRBV6-1	NA	TRBD2	TRBJ2-7	TGTGCCAGCATTTTTAGCGGGATTGGAAACGAGCAGTACTTC	CASIFSGIGNEQYF
TRBV13	NA	NA	TRBJ2-7	TGTGCCAGCAGCCCCCAAGGGGGGGCGAGCATACGAGAGCAGTACTTC	CASSPQGGASIREQYF
TRBV11-2	NA	TRBD2	TRBJ2-3	TGTGCCAGCAGCCTAAATCTAGCGGCAACTTACACAGATACGCAGTATTTT	CASSLNLAATYTDTQYF
TRBV19	NA	NA	TRBJ2-7	TGTGCCAGTAGTATTGGGACAAACTACGAGCAGTACTTC	CASSIGTNYEQYF
TRBV4-1	NA	NA	TRBJ1-1	TGCGCCAGCAGCCAAGAAAACAGGATGAACACTGAAGCTTTCTTT	CASSQENRMNTEAFF
TRBV13	NA	NA	TRBJ1-1	TGTGCCAGCAGCTTAGCTGCGAACACTGAAGCTTTCTTT	CASSLAANTEAFF
TRBV5-1	NA	NA	TRBJ1-4	TGCGCCAGCAGCTTGGAGGGGAGGGCGAATGAAAAACTGTTTTTT	CASSLEGRANEKLFF
TRBV7-8	few	NA	TRBJ1-4	TGTGCCAGCAGCTTATCCGACCCTAATGAAAAACTGTTTTTT	CASSLSDPNEKLFF
TRBV28	NA	NA	TRBJ2-5	TGTGCCAGCACCTCCGAAGGGGGGGAGACCCAGTACTTC	CASTSEGGETQYF
TRBV29-1	NA	NA	TRBJ1-1	TGCAGCGCCCGGCCCGGGGACGCTGAAGCTTTCTTT	CSARPGDAEAFF
TRBV5-1	NA	TRBD2	TRBJ2-1	TGCGCCAGCAGTTTAAGGTCGGGGGGCTCCTACAATGAGCAGTTCTTC	CASSLRSGGSYNEQFF
TRBV4-2	once	NA	TRBJ2-5	TGTGCCAGCAGCAACCTTCAGGAAGGGGGGGCCGGAGAGACCCAGTACTTC	CASSNLQEGGAGETQYF
TRBV21-1	NA	NA	TRBJ2-2	TGTGCCAGCAGGCCGAGACAGCGCTATAACACCGGGGAGCTGTTTTTT	CASRPRQRYNTGELFF
TRBV6-1	NA	TRBD1	TRBJ2-5	TGTGCCAGCAGTGGCCAGGCCCGGGACAGGGGGCATGAGGAGACCCAGTACTTC	CASSGQARDRGHEETQYF
TRBV7-3	NA	TRBD2	TRBJ2-5	TGTGCCAGCAGTCACGCGGGAGGGCCCGGAGAGACCCAGTACTTC	CASSHAGGPGETQYF